This T cell receptor (beta chain) was obtained from a study of early T cells in non-severe SARS-CoV-2 infection. Study-wide background: The chains were unpaired, and the sequenced material was bulk RNA from unsorted whole blood.

Unique molecular identifiers tagged individual cDNA molecules. TCRdb independently ran MiXCR on the 5' RACE reads; one entry per CDR3 protein. In the table there are around 60,000 distinct CDR3 sequences, roughly a sixth of which are singletons. The CDR3 totals 15 residues. Between the trimmed V and J ends, which lost 7 bases and 0 bases, there was a span of 13 bases. Germline CDR1 and CDR2: LNHDA and SQIVND (reference sequence). This clonotype was recorded a few times. The receptor's source is an adult who was a healthcare worker with PCR-confirmed SARS-CoV-2 infection or an uninfected control (not recorded which). Sample: whole blood, taken at baseline. The chain combines TRBV19 with TRBJ2-1; D remains ambiguous. CDR3 region: CASKVSRSSYNEQFF. The CDR3 DNA follows: TGTGCCAGTAAAGTTAGCCGGAGCTCCTACAATGAGCAGTTCTTC.